This entry lists 5 T cell receptor beta chains sequenced from one sample in a study of blood T cell repertoires in COVID-19. Some clones are missing from TCRdb's copy, which holds only in-frame ones; the method was immunoSEQ multiplex PCR. The data contain 330,000 or so clones, 88% of them singletons. Sequencing used PBMCs or T cells enriched from blood (not recorded which). The receptors originated from a man aged 25 to 40 who had recovered from COVID-19.

The chain employs TRBV9 and TRBJ2-5, with 8 bases aligning to TRBD2. From germline, CDR1 is SGDLS and CDR2 YYNGEE. The V gene end was trimmed by 4 bases and the J gene end by 5 bases; junction bases not matched to a gene: 7. The CDR3 loop spans 14 amino acids. The CDR3 DNA is TGTGCCAGCAGCCCACGGGGGGGCCCGGAGACCCAGTACTTC. As protein: CASSPRGGPETQYF.

The chain couples TRBV3-1 (or the pseudogene TRBV3-2) to TRBJ2-7; 7 nucleotides agree with TRBD1. The germline V gene encodes CDR1 LGHDT and CDR2 YNNKEL (reference sequence). With 4 bases clipped from V and 2 bases from J, the junction kept 11 bases outside the gene matches. The CDR3 has 16 residues. Here the CDR3 reads CASSPPDRPLTYEQYF. CDR3 DNA: TGTGCCAGCAGCCCGCCGGACAGGCCCTTGACCTACGAGCAGTACTTC.

This clone was recorded only once. The chain couples TRBV19 to TRBJ2-5, with 9 bases fitting TRBD2. Germline lookup yields CDR1 LNHDA and CDR2 SQIVND (reference sequence). This CDR3 is built from 15 residues. The V segment lost 10 bases and the J segment 5 bases; nucleotides outside the gene matches: 14. DNA for the CDR3: TGTGCCACCTCGGGCGGGAGGGGGCATTTGGAGACCCAGTACTTC. This translates into CATSGGRGHLETQYF.

This clone has a single count. The CDR3: CASSLLTESNQPQHF. In nucleotides, the CDR3 is TGTGCCAGCAGCTTGTTGACAGAGAGCAATCAGCCCCAGCATTTT. The chain has TRBV5-6 and TRBJ1-5; tentatively, D is TRBD1 (5 bases). CDR3 size: 15 residues. Germline V gives CDR1 SGHDT, CDR2 YYEEEE. Trimming removed 1 base from V and 1 base from J, with 9 bases in between. Full variable domain (rest looked up from reference TRBV5-6 and TRBJ1-5): DAGVTQSPTHLIKTRGQQVTLRCSPKSGHDTVSWYQQALGQGPQFIFQYYEEEERQRGNFPDRFSGHQFPNYSSELNVNALLLGDSALYLCASSLLTESNQPQHFGDGTRLSIL.

This clone was found a few times. This chain connects TRBV7-2 to TRBJ1-1; D gene ambiguous. The V gene lost 1 base and the J gene lost 2 bases, with 8 bases spanning the gap. This CDR3 has 14 residues. Looked up from germline, CDR1 is SGHTA and CDR2 is FQGNSA. The CDR3 is CASSLGGRNTEAFF. Here the CDR3 DNA reads TGTGCCAGCAGCTTAGGTGGGAGAAACACTGAAGCTTTCTTT.